This T cell receptor beta chain appears in the sequencing data of a study of cytomegalovirus exposure and HLA in healthy donors. This clone was counted only a few times. The identical CDR3 is also encoded by other nucleotide sequences in the sample. PCR involved 60 Vbeta and 13 Jbeta primers. The data were produced by immunoSEQ multiplex PCR, yet TCRdb's version contains in-frame clones alone and is incomplete. The repertoire holds fewer than 100,000 clones, with about 80% as singletons. Germline V gene data show CDR1 as LGHNA and CDR2 as YSLEER. V lost 4 bases and J 0 bases, leaving 10 bases between the germline ends. This CDR3 is 14 amino acids long.

The rearrangement uses TRBV4-3 and TRBJ2-7, with a weak D call TRBD1 (6 bases). Sequencing was carried out using PBMCs. The clonotype comes from a middle-aged man in good health and CMV-seronegative. Written as DNA, the CDR3 is TGCGCCAGCAGCCCCGACAGGAGCTCCTACGAGCAGTACTTC. This translates into CASSPDRSSYEQYF.